The next 23 T cell receptor beta chains were all read from a single sample in a study of shared clonotypes between healthy human individuals. Cells designated naive CD8 were CD45RO-negative and were positively selected for CCR7, with terminally differentiated effector memory CD45RA+ cells excluded. The repertoire was sequenced with immunoSEQ multiplex PCR; TCRdb's copy has only in-frame clones and lacks some. The sample carries about 800,000 clones, 95% to 97% recorded once. Sequences were obtained from naive CD8+ T cells sorted from blood. Receptor source: a man younger than 40 in good health.

The chain is built from TRBV6-6 and TRBJ2-7; tentatively, D is TRBD1 (5 bases). The ends were cut back, 2 bases at V and 4 bases at J, with 9 bases in the middle. Per germline, CDR1 MNHNY and CDR2 SVGAGI (reference sequence). This CDR3 region has 13 residues. CDR3 in amino acids: CASSYETEYEQYF. CDR3 coding DNA: TGTGCCAGCAGTTACGAGACAGAATACGAGCAGTACTTC.

This clone was observed a handful of times. The CDR3 sequence is CAISESGGGNTEAFF. The CDR3 DNA reads as TGTGCCATCAGTGAGTCTGGGGGGGGAAACACTGAAGCTTTCTTT. V gene TRBV10-3 combines with J gene TRBJ1-1; TRBD1 might be the D (5 bases). The CDR3 totals 15 residues. V shed 0 bases and J shed 2 bases, with 10 bases lying between them. The germline V gene has CDR1 ENHRY and CDR2 SYGVKD.

This sequence joins TRBV7-9 and TRBJ2-3; D is possibly TRBD1 or TRBD2 (5 bases each). Germline V CDR1 and CDR2: SEHNR, FQNEAQ (reference sequence). Trimming removed 3 bases from V and 2 bases from J, with 9 bases in between. The CDR3 extends over 14 amino acids. The CDR3, as DNA: TGTGCCAGCAGCTTTAGGGGACCCACAGATACGCAGTATTTT. It yields the protein CASSFRGPTDTQYF.

The CDR3 coding sequence is TGCGCCAGCAGCCAAGACGGACTAGCGGGATACAATGAGCAGTTCTTC. It codes for CASSQDGLAGYNEQFF. The chain employs TRBV4-1 and TRBJ2-1; 12 positions match TRBD2. V shed 0 bases, J shed 4 bases, and the junction held 1 base outside the gene matches. This CDR3 comprises 16 residues. CDR1 MGHRA and CDR2 YSYEKL come from the germline V gene.

This chain's CDR3 is CASSDDELSTDTQYF. In DNA, the CDR3 is TGTGCCAGCAGTGACGACGAATTATCCACAGATACGCAGTATTTT. J is TRBJ2-3 and V is TRBV2; no definite D call. The CDR3 contains 15 residues. V was shortened by 3 bases and J by 2 bases, with 12 bases between the two germline ends. The germline V gene has CDR1 SNHLY and CDR2 FYNNEI. Filled out from reference TRBV2 and TRBJ2-3, the complete variable domain reads EPEVTQTPSHQVTQMGQEVILRCVPISNHLYFYWYRQILGQKVEFLVSFYNNEISEKSEIFDDQFSVERPDGSNFTLKIRSTKLEDSAMYFCASSDDELSTDTQYFGPGTRLTVL.

The rearrangement joins TRBV6-1 to TRBJ2-7, with D perhaps being TRBD1 or TRBD2 (5 bases each). The CDR3 runs to 15 residues. Germline-derived CDR1 and CDR2 are MNHNS and SASEGT. V shed 1 base and J shed 2 bases, with 12 bases lying between them. CDR3 in amino acids: CASSEEIPGPYEQYF. The CDR3, as DNA: TGTGCCAGCAGTGAAGAAATCCCGGGGCCCTACGAGCAGTACTTC.

The sample holds one count of this clone. The genes are TRBV7-9 and TRBJ2-3; 10 nucleotides agree with TRBD2. Per the germline V gene, CDR1 is SEHNR and CDR2 is FQNEAQ (reference sequence). V shed 1 base, J shed 4 bases, and the junction held 11 bases outside the gene matches. This CDR3 comprises 18 residues. Here the CDR3 DNA reads TGTGCCAGCAGCTTAGGCCTAGCGGGAGACGTGGCCTCAGATACGCAGTATTTT. Translation: CASSLGLAGDVASDTQYF.

The chain links TRBV27 to TRBJ2-1; 8 nucleotides agree with TRBD1. This CDR3 contains 16 residues. V lost 5 bases, J lost 6 bases, and 12 bases stayed unmatched. CDR1 and CDR2 (germline): MNHEY, SMNVEV (reference sequence). The CDR3 region is CASSILGTGFSNEQFF. The CDR3 DNA follows: TGTGCCAGCAGTATACTCGGGACAGGCTTCTCCAATGAGCAGTTCTTC.

The gene calls are TRBV13 and TRBJ2-3; possibly TRBD2 for D (5 bases). Trimming stripped 4 bases from V and 3 bases from J, with 14 bases between. Germline assignment: CDR1 PRHDT and CDR2 FYEKMQ (reference sequence). The CDR3 is made up of 15 amino acids. CDR3 residues: CASSYRTERTDTQYF. In DNA form, the CDR3 reads TGTGCCAGCAGCTACCGGACTGAGCGGACAGATACGCAGTATTTT.

The chain couples TRBV5-8 to TRBJ2-2, with D hard to call. Looked up from germline, CDR1 is SGHTS and CDR2 is YDEGEE. The CDR3 length is 13 residues. The V end was cut by 1 base, the J end by 6 bases, with 7 bases between. The DNA of the CDR3 is TGTGCCAGCAGCTTGATGGGTCCCGGGGAGCTGTTTTTT. It encodes CASSLMGPGELFF. Filled out from reference TRBV5-8 and TRBJ2-2, the complete variable domain reads EAGVTQSPTHLIKTRGQQATLRCSPISGHTSVYWYQQALGLGLQFLLWYDEGEERNRGNFPPRFSGRQFPNYSSELNVNALELEDSALYLCASSLMGPGELFFGEGSRLTVL.

The rearrangement links TRBV4-1 to TRBJ2-1, with a possible D match to TRBD1 (7 bases). Germline CDR1 MGHRA, CDR2 YSYEKL. The CDR3 spans 15 residues. Trimming stripped 6 bases from V and 2 bases from J, with 14 bases between. Here the CDR3 reads CASRVRGQTYNEQFF. The CDR3 bases are TGCGCCAGCAGAGTGCGGGGACAGACCTACAATGAGCAGTTCTTC.

Notes on this clone: The same CDR3 also results from other DNA sequences found in this sample. The chain recombines TRBV10-1 with TRBJ2-7; TRBD2 is a possible D gene (5 bases). Germline CDR1 is WNHNN and CDR2 is SYGVQD (reference sequence). The CDR3 covers 11 residues. Between the trimmed V and J ends, which lost 2 bases and 7 bases, there was a span of 6 bases. CDR3 sequence: CASSEGGEQYF. As DNA, the CDR3 is TGCGCCAGCAGTGAGGGAGGAGAGCAGTACTTC.

This chain connects TRBV7-3 to TRBJ2-1, with TRBD2 matching over 11 bases. The CDR3 contains 15 residues. The V gene end was trimmed by 4 bases and the J gene end by 7 bases; junction bases not matched to a gene: 6. Germline values: CDR1 SGHTA, CDR2 FQGTGA. The CDR3 DNA sequence: TGTGCCAGCAGCTGGGGGACTAGCGGTGGGAATGAGCAGTTCTTC. Its protein product is CASSWGTSGGNEQFF.

The chain combines TRBV6-1 with TRBJ2-7; a possible D gene is TRBD2 (5 bases). The ends were cut back, 2 bases at V and 3 bases at J, with 11 bases in the middle. This CDR3 region has 14 residues. In germline, CDR1 is MNHNS, CDR2 SASEGT. CDR3 bases: TGTGCCAGCAGTGAAATGGGTAGCGTCTACGAGCAGTACTTC. This translates into CASSEMGSVYEQYF.

V and J are TRBV29-1 and TRBJ2-1; D uncertain. The germline V gene has CDR1 SQVTM and CDR2 ANQGSEA. Trimming took 6 bases from V and 0 from J, leaving 9 bases between them. The CDR3 is 13 residues long. The CDR3 is CSVSDGSYNEQFF. DNA of the CDR3: TGCAGCGTATCCGACGGCTCCTACAATGAGCAGTTCTTC.

The rearrangement joins TRBV28 to TRBJ2-7, with no clear D. The CDR3 is made up of 13 amino acids. With 6 bases removed from V and 2 bases from J, the gap between germline ends came to 11 bases. Per the germline V gene, CDR1 is MDHEN and CDR2 is SYDVKM. The CDR3 DNA is TGTGCCAGCAGACGGACGGGCACCTACGAGCAGTACTTC. Its protein product is CASRRTGTYEQYF.

This chain connects TRBV29-1 to TRBJ2-1, with TRBD2 identical over 13 bases. CDR3 size: 16 residues. V shed 5 bases and J 1 base; nucleotides not matched to a gene: 5. From germline, CDR1 is SQVTM and CDR2 ANQGSEA. CDR3 nucleotides: TGCAGCGTTTGGACTAGCGGGAGTGCGTCCTACAATGAGCAGTTCTTC. It is translated as CSVWTSGSASYNEQFF.

The chain uses TRBV7-9 and TRBJ2-5; 7 nucleotides agree with TRBD1. CDR1 and CDR2 from the germline V gene are SEHNR and FQNEAQ (reference sequence). This CDR3 has 14 residues. The ends lost 5 bases at V and 7 bases at J; junction bases unmatched: 10. CDR3 residues: CASSIETGSGTQYF. CDR3 sequence (DNA): TGTGCCAGCAGCATCGAGACAGGGAGCGGGACCCAGTACTTC.

This sequence joins TRBV11-2 and TRBJ1-4; 9 nucleotides agree with TRBD1. This CDR3 has 15 residues. Looked up from germline, CDR1 is SGHAT and CDR2 is FQNNGV. After removal of 5 bases from V and 8 bases from J, the junction contained 9 bases not matched to a gene. This CDR3 reads CASSADRGGLEKLFF. DNA for the CDR3: TGTGCCAGCAGCGCGGACAGGGGAGGGTTAGAAAAACTGTTTTTT.

This chain joins TRBV6-5 and TRBJ2-3; D not certain. Germline V gene lookup returns CDR1 MNHEY and CDR2 SVGAGI. Trimming took 2 bases from V and 4 from J, leaving 13 bases between them. The CDR3 contains 15 residues. The CDR3 nucleotides read TGTGCCAGCAGTTACGGTGCCGGAGATTCAGATACGCAGTATTTT. Its protein is CASSYGAGDSDTQYF.

The gene calls are TRBV9 and TRBJ2-1; 11 nucleotides agree with TRBD2. Germline CDR1 is SGDLS and CDR2 is YYNGEE. The CDR3 has 15 amino acids. Trimming cost V 4 bases and J 9 bases; bases outside gene matches: 9. The CDR3: CASSPISGRAVEQFF. The CDR3 DNA sequence: TGTGCCAGCAGCCCGATTAGCGGGAGGGCCGTTGAGCAGTTCTTC.

This clone turned up a few times. The V call is TRBV2, the J call TRBJ2-3, with D uncertain. Germline-derived CDR1 and CDR2 are SNHLY and FYNNEI. The CDR3 totals 11 residues. V shed 10 bases and J shed 7 bases, with 12 bases lying between them. CDR3 nucleotide sequence: TGTGCCACCAACTCGCGCAATACGCAGTATTTT. Protein product: CATNSRNTQYF.

CDR3 region: CASGMTSGSNNEQFF. Written as DNA, the CDR3 is TGTGCCAGCGGTATGACTAGCGGGAGCAACAATGAGCAGTTCTTC. The chain is built from TRBV2 and TRBJ2-1, with TRBD2 matching 12 bases. V shed 8 bases, J shed 5 bases, and the junction held 7 bases outside the gene matches. The CDR3 totals 15 residues. Per the germline V gene, CDR1 is SNHLY and CDR2 is FYNNEI.